Shown below are 23 T cell receptor beta chains from a single sample sequenced in a study of blood T cell repertoires in COVID-19. Produced via immunoSEQ multiplex PCR; TCRdb's table is partial and in-frame only. The sample lists 100,000 or so clones, 85% to 90% occurring once. Sequenced material: peripheral blood. These receptors all stem from a man aged 50 to 60 with acute or convalescent COVID-19.

This clone was counted only a few times. As DNA, the CDR3 is TGTGCCAGCAGGACCGGGACTAGGGACACCGGGGAGCTGTTTTTT. Its protein product is CASRTGTRDTGELFF. This chain joins TRBV13 and TRBJ2-2; 8 bases are shared with TRBD2. The junction had 6 bases not matched to a gene; V was cut back by 6 bases and J by 3 bases. The CDR3 is 15 amino acids. Germline CDR1 PRHDT, CDR2 FYEKMQ (reference sequence).

Regarding this clone: Distinct nucleotide sequences in the sample also encode this CDR3. The gene calls are TRBV4-1 and TRBJ2-3, with TRBD1 matching over 10 bases. After removal of 6 bases from V and 3 bases from J, the junction contained 6 bases not matched to a gene. The CDR3 spans 15 residues. CDR1 is MGHRA, CDR2 YSYEKL, per germline. The CDR3 loop is CASSQTGGTTDTQYF. The DNA for the CDR3 is TGCGCCAGCAGTCAGACAGGGGGCACAACAGATACGCAGTATTTT.

The genes are TRBV19 and TRBJ2-7; 7 bases are a match to TRBD1. CDR1 LNHDA and CDR2 SQIVND come from the germline V gene (reference sequence). V shed 0 bases, J shed 7 bases, and the junction held 9 bases outside the gene matches. This CDR3 contains 15 residues. This chain's CDR3 is CASSIDMTGTREQYF. In DNA form, the CDR3 reads TGTGCCAGTAGTATAGACATGACAGGGACGAGAGAGCAGTACTTC.

Notes on this clone: The same CDR3 arises from other DNA sequences in this sample as well. The chain recombines TRBV27 with TRBJ2-1, with 11 bases lining up with TRBD2. Per germline, CDR1 MNHEY and CDR2 SMNVEV (reference sequence). The CDR3 loop spans 15 amino acids. Trimming took 2 bases from V and 4 from J; bases not matched to a gene: 1. Here the CDR3 DNA reads TGTGCCAGCAGTTTAGGGACTAGCGGATACAATGAGCAGTTCTTC. This codes for CASSLGTSGYNEQFF.

The CDR3 here is CASSTGTSGSYNEQFF. CDR3 in DNA: TGCGCCAGCAGCACCGGGACTAGCGGCTCCTACAATGAGCAGTTCTTC. The chain employs TRBV5-1 and TRBJ2-1, with TRBD2 matching 11 bases. Germline loops: CDR1 SGHRS, CDR2 YFSETQ. This CDR3 has 16 residues. The trim removed 4 bases at V and 0 bases at J, leaving 3 bases unmatched.

The chain employs TRBV11-2 and TRBJ2-3, with D tentatively TRBD2 (6 bases). The V end lost 3 bases, the J end lost 0 bases, and 13 bases lay between the germline ends. Germline V gene lookup returns CDR1 SGHAT and CDR2 FQNNGV. The CDR3 has 16 residues. The CDR3 loop reads CASSFGRGTSTDTQYF. CDR3 coding DNA: TGTGCCAGCAGCTTCGGGCGGGGAACTAGCACAGATACGCAGTATTTT.

The V gene is TRBV29-1, the J gene TRBJ1-2; 9 bases fit TRBD1. This CDR3 comprises 15 residues. The J segment lost 5 bases and the V segment lost 5 bases, leaving 12 bases of the junction unmatched. The germline CDR1 and CDR2 sequences are SQVTM and ANQGSEA. The CDR3 protein is CSVKPPGTGPYGYTF. CDR3 bases: TGCAGCGTTAAACCTCCGGGGACAGGGCCTTATGGCTACACCTTC.

The gene calls are TRBV7-9 and TRBJ2-7; 7 nucleotides line up with TRBD1. The trim removed 5 bases at V and 2 bases at J, leaving 6 bases unmatched. Per the germline V gene, CDR1 is SEHNR and CDR2 is FQNEAQ (reference sequence). CDR3 length: 14 amino acids. CDR3 amino acids: CASSHPTGTYEQYF. The CDR3 nucleotides read TGTGCCAGCAGCCACCCGACAGGGACCTACGAGCAGTACTTC.

The chain carries TRBV5-1 and TRBJ2-3, with D possibly TRBD2 on 7 matching bases. The V gene's germline CDR1 is SGHRS and CDR2 YFSETQ. Trimming took off 0 bases at V and 0 bases at J, with 17 bases between the two ends. The CDR3 consists of 18 residues. For the CDR3, the DNA is TGCGCCAGCAGCTTGGAGGTATGGCGGGGGCCCAGCACAGATACGCAGTATTTT. As protein: CASSLEVWRGPSTDTQYF.

The rearrangement uses TRBV30 and TRBJ2-1; a weak D match, TRBD2 (6 bases). The V end lost 5 bases, the J end lost 4 bases, and 9 bases lay between the germline ends. CDR1 is GTSNPN and CDR2 is SVGIG in the germline V gene (reference sequence). The CDR3 loop spans 12 amino acids. The CDR3 spells CAWGDFYNEQFF. CDR3 DNA sequence: TGTGCCTGGGGGGACTTTTACAATGAGCAGTTCTTC. The full variable domain, completed using reference TRBV30 and TRBJ2-1, is SQTIHQWPATLVQPVGSPLSLECTVEGTSNPNLYWYRQAAGRGLQLLFYSVGIGQISSEVPQNLSASRPQDRQFILSSKKLLLSDSGFYLCAWGDFYNEQFFGPGTRLTVL.

The V and J genes are TRBV28 and TRBJ1-2; tentative D call: TRBD1 (5 bases). The CDR3 is made up of 12 amino acids. CDR1 and CDR2 from the germline V gene are MDHEN and SYDVKM. The germline V and J ends were trimmed by 9 bases and 7 bases, with 15 bases remaining between them. The DNA of the CDR3 is TGTGCCAGAGGGGATGGTATCGCTGGCTACACCTTC. It yields the protein CARGDGIAGYTF.

This clone was observed many times. This rearrangement joins TRBV6-5 to TRBJ1-5; 8 positions match TRBD1. This CDR3 has 15 amino acids. Germline lookup yields CDR1 MNHEY and CDR2 SVGAGI. The trim removed 6 bases at V and 4 bases at J, leaving 8 bases unmatched. Written as DNA, the CDR3 is TGTGCCAGCAGAGACCCGACAGGGGTGAATCAGCCCCAGCATTTT. Translation: CASRDPTGVNQPQHF.

The chain uses TRBV30 and TRBJ2-1, with 7 bases aligning to TRBD2. In germline, CDR1 is GTSNPN, CDR2 SVGIG (reference sequence). This CDR3 has 14 residues. V lost 0 bases to trimming and J lost 6 bases; unmatched junction nucleotides: 5. The CDR3 sequence: CAWSVGGGGNEQFF. The CDR3, as DNA: TGTGCCTGGAGTGTCGGCGGGGGAGGCAATGAGCAGTTCTTC.

The rearrangement joins TRBV14 to TRBJ1-3, with a weak D call TRBD1 (6 bases). With 4 bases removed from V and 2 bases from J, the gap between germline ends came to 9 bases. The CDR3 totals 14 residues. The germline V gene encodes CDR1 SGHDN and CDR2 FVKESK. Here the CDR3 reads CASSRNRAGNTIYF. As DNA, the CDR3 is TGTGCCAGCAGCCGAAACAGGGCTGGAAACACCATATATTTT.

The J gene is TRBJ2-3, the V gene TRBV7-2, with 7 positions matching TRBD2. The trim removed 1 base at V and 3 bases at J, leaving 4 bases unmatched. The CDR3 has 15 amino acids. Per germline, CDR1 SGHTA and CDR2 FQGNSA. CDR3 protein: CASSLGEGRTDTQYF. CDR3 sequence (DNA): TGTGCCAGCAGCTTAGGGGAGGGCCGAACAGATACGCAGTATTTT. Using reference TRBV7-2 and TRBJ2-3 for the parts outside the CDR3, the full variable domain is GAGVSQSPSNKVTEKGKDVELRCDPISGHTALYWYRQSLGQGLEFLIYFQGNSAPDKSGLPSDRFSAERTGGSVSTLTIQRTQQEDSAVYLCASSLGEGRTDTQYFGPGTRLTVL.

V and J are TRBV18 and TRBJ1-1; D remains ambiguous. Deletions cut 1 base from V and 7 bases from J, with 7 bases between. Germline-derived CDR1 and CDR2 are KGHSH and LQKENI. This CDR3 region has 12 residues. The CDR3 reads CASSPRGYEAFF. DNA for the CDR3: TGTGCCAGCTCACCACGCGGCTATGAAGCTTTCTTT.

The chain employs TRBV11-2 and TRBJ2-4; D perhaps matches TRBD1 (5 bases). CDR1 SGHAT and CDR2 FQNNGV come from the germline V gene. Trimming shortened V by 5 bases and J by 0 bases, and 11 bases separated the two germline ends. The CDR3 extends over 15 amino acids. The CDR3 region has the DNA TGTGCCAGCAGCACAGGTGGATTAGCCAAAAACATTCAGTACTTC. This encodes CASSTGGLAKNIQYF.

The gene calls are TRBV29-1 and TRBJ1-2; the D is unclear. Trimming removed 5 bases from V and 3 bases from J, with 13 bases in between. Germline CDR1 SQVTM, CDR2 ANQGSEA. This CDR3 spans 13 amino acids. CDR3 loop: CSVPTLRDYGYTF. DNA for the CDR3: TGCAGCGTTCCCACCTTACGAGACTATGGCTACACCTTC.

The gene calls are TRBV18 and TRBJ2-1, with 9 nucleotides matching TRBD2. CDR3 length equals 19 residues. Trimming at V came to 3 bases and at J to 2 bases, leaving 14 bases not matched to a gene. Germline V gene lookup returns CDR1 KGHSH and CDR2 LQKENI. The CDR3 nucleotides read TGTGCCAGCTCACCCTGGTTTTCTGCTAGCGGGGCTACCTACAATGAGCAGTTCTTC. Encoded protein: CASSPWFSASGATYNEQFF.

The V call is TRBV3-1 (or the pseudogene TRBV3-2), the J call TRBJ2-3, with TRBD1 matching over 8 bases. This CDR3 spans 16 amino acids. J gave up 3 bases and V 4 bases, and 9 bases lay outside the gene matches. The V gene's germline CDR1 is LGHDT and CDR2 YNNKEL (reference sequence). CDR3 region: CASSPPDRGGTDTQYF. The CDR3 DNA sequence: TGTGCCAGCAGCCCCCCCGACAGGGGAGGTACAGATACGCAGTATTTT.

This clone was recorded a few times. The chain employs TRBV11-3 and TRBJ2-7, with 8 bases identical to TRBD1. With V trimmed by 5 bases and J by 3 bases, 6 bases remained unmatched. The CDR3 is made up of 14 amino acids. CDR1 SGHNT and CDR2 YENEEA come from the germline V gene. The CDR3 region has the DNA TGTGCCAGCAGCCTTCCCGGGACAGGCTACGAGCAGTACTTC. Amino acid sequence: CASSLPGTGYEQYF.

This rearrangement joins TRBV19 to TRBJ2-2; the D gene is possibly TRBD2 (5 bases). The germline V gene has CDR1 LNHDA and CDR2 SQIVND (reference sequence). Trimming cost V 3 bases and J 1 base, with 9 bases left between them. This CDR3 contains 15 residues. The CDR3 coding sequence is TGTGCCAGTAGTATGTTTAGCGAGAACACCGGGGAGCTGTTTTTT. Amino acid sequence: CASSMFSENTGELFF.

The V gene is TRBV9, the J gene TRBJ2-1; D is ambiguous. CDR3 length: 17 amino acids. With 0 bases removed from V and 0 bases from J, the gap between germline ends came to 13 bases. In germline, CDR1 is SGDLS, CDR2 YYNGEE. In nucleotides, the CDR3 is TGTGCCAGCAGCGTAGACTTTTCATCGGGCTCCTACAATGAGCAGTTCTTC. This codes for CASSVDFSSGSYNEQFF. Based on the CDR3 plus reference TRBV9 and TRBJ2-1, the full variable domain is DSGVTQTPKHLITATGQRVTLRCSPRSGDLSVYWYQQSLDQGLQFLIQYYNGEERAKGNILERFSAQQFPDLHSELNLSSLELGDSALYFCASSVDFSSGSYNEQFFGPGTRLTVL.